Sequencing of this TCR beta chain was carried out in a study of patients and donors after allogeneic stem cell transplantation. From the RT-PCR reads, TCRdb called clonotypes with MiXCR, one entry per CDR3 protein. The repertoire consists of about a million distinct CDR3 sequences, with over 15% occurring once and the leading ten covering around 6%. This clonotype was picked up a small number of times. The CDR3 is 14 amino acids. CDR1 and CDR2 (germline): SGHTA, FQGNSA. V lost 5 bases to trimming and J lost 6 bases; unmatched junction nucleotides: 8. Sequenced: blood, either unsorted or a sorted T cell fraction (not recorded which). The clonotype originates from a human donor who was either an allogeneic HSCT recipient or a stem cell or donor lymphocyte infusion donor (not recorded which). It is not recorded whose cells these are; they may come from a transplant donor. V gene TRBV7-2 combines with J gene TRBJ2-7, with 9 bases matching TRBD1. The CDR3 DNA reads TGTGCCAGCAGCCAAGCCGGGACAGGGTCCGAGCAGTACTTC. Protein product: CASSQAGTGSEQYF.